What follows are 11 T cell receptor beta chains derived from one specimen sequenced in a study of human T cells and chemical hapten exposure. TCRdb ran MiXCR on the RACE reads and lists one entry per CDR3 protein. The repertoire includes fewer than 65,000 distinct CDR3 sequences, approximately 8.8% of them detected once, and 13% to 15% sits in the top ten. Indicated time point: pre-sensitization, week 0. Specified treatment: therapeutic diphenylcyclopropenone sensitization with weekly scalp DPC. Source: whole blood, taken in connection with sensitization to the hapten diphenylcyclopropenone (DPC). The receptors shown here come from a woman aged 40 to 49 with alopecia areata. Some clones in this sample may be carry-over from other donors' samples.

This clonotype was seen ten or more times. The V gene is TRBV6-1, the J gene TRBJ2-3; TRBD1 aligns across 8 bases. Trimming cost V 4 bases and J 5 bases; bases outside gene matches: 11. The CDR3 has 16 residues. Germline values: CDR1 MNHNS, CDR2 SASEGT. Written as DNA, the CDR3 is TGTGCCAGCAGTGTCGCCCCAGGGGGCGAGGGAGATACGCAGTATTTT. Its protein is CASSVAPGGEGDTQYF.

This clonotype was recorded a few times. The CDR3 loop reads CSARAQGSISPLHF. The DNA for the CDR3 is TGCAGTGCTAGAGCGCAGGGGAGTATTTCACCCCTCCACTTT. The chain is built from TRBV20-1 and TRBJ1-6, with TRBD1 as a possible D gene (6 bases). Germline assignment: CDR1 DFQATT and CDR2 SNEGSKA (reference sequence). This CDR3 is built from 14 residues. The V and J ends lost 1 base and 9 bases respectively, with 13 bases between them.

The table lists this clonotype with many counts. The chain recombines TRBV5-6 with TRBJ2-4; D perhaps matches TRBD2 (7 bases). CDR3 length: 15 residues. Trimming left V 1 base short and J 9 bases short, with 17 bases between. Germline V gene data show CDR1 as SGHDT and CDR2 as YYEEEE. Here the CDR3 DNA reads TGTGCCAGCAGCTTGTGGCCGGGGGGCGAGAGCATTCAGTACTTC. The encoded protein is CASSLWPGGESIQYF.

In its sample, this clonotype was seen a few times. The rearrangement links TRBV7-2 to TRBJ2-1; maybe TRBD1 (6 bases). V lost 5 bases, J lost 10 bases, and 18 bases lay in between. The CDR3 loop spans 14 amino acids. CDR1 SGHTA and CDR2 FQGNSA come from the germline V gene. The DNA of the CDR3 is TGTGCCAGCAGCCCGAGGACAGCCCAGGTGGAGCAGTTCTTC. Its translation is CASSPRTAQVEQFF. The full variable domain, in which reference TRBV7-2 and TRBJ2-1 provide the parts outside the CDR3, is GAGVSQSPSNKVTEKGKDVELRCDPISGHTALYWYRQSLGQGLEFLIYFQGNSAPDKSGLPSDRFSAERTGGSVSTLTIQRTQQEDSAVYLCASSPRTAQVEQFFGPGTRLTVL.

About this clonotype itself: This may come from a read error, since a much larger clone is one base off. The CDR3 spells CASSQGTKRVGEGYTF. CDR3 DNA sequence: TGCGCCAGCAGCCAAGGAACCAAGAGGGTAGGGGAGGGCTACACCTTC. The chain is built from TRBV4-1 and TRBJ1-2; possible D gene TRBD1, 5 bases. Germline CDR1 reads MGHRA; CDR2 reads YSYEKL. CDR3 length equals 16 residues. The germline V and J ends were trimmed by 1 base and 8 bases, with 20 bases remaining between them.

This clonotype was seen only a few times. This chain connects TRBV2 to TRBJ1-5; D is unresolved. V lost 7 bases, J lost 4 bases, and 8 bases lay in between. The CDR3 sequence is 12 residues long. Germline CDR1 and CDR2: SNHLY and FYNNEI. The CDR3 DNA follows: TGTGCCAGCAACGCCCCTAATCAGCCCCAGCATTTT. It yields the protein CASNAPNQPQHF.

This clonotype has only a few counts. The gene calls are TRBV6-2 or TRBV6-3 and TRBJ1-5; 7 nucleotides agree with TRBD1. The CDR3 spans 14 residues. Germline V gives CDR1 MNHEY, CDR2 SVGEGT. J gave up 5 bases and V 7 bases, and 8 bases lay outside the gene matches. The chain's CDR3 is CASTRGSPHQPQHF. DNA for the CDR3: TGTGCCAGCACCAGGGGGTCACCGCATCAGCCCCAGCATTTT.

The rearrangement joins TRBV2 to TRBJ1-1; unclear D gene. In germline, CDR1 is SNHLY, CDR2 FYNNEI. Trimming cost V 10 bases and J 8 bases, with 14 bases left between them. The CDR3 length is 11 residues. CDR3 coding DNA: TGTGCCACTGTCGGCCGGGTCGAAGCTTTCTTT. It encodes CATVGRVEAFF.

This clonotype appeared many times. The chain recombines TRBV7-2 with TRBJ2-3; D is uncertain. The V end was cut by 3 bases, the J end by 7 bases, with 17 bases between. The germline CDR1 and CDR2 sequences are SGHTA and FQGNSA. The CDR3 is 15 residues long. The DNA of the CDR3 is TGTGCCAGCAGCTTTGCGTGGCGGACCCAAAATACGCAGTATTTT. Its protein product is CASSFAWRTQNTQYF.

This chain connects TRBV6-5 to TRBJ1-3, with a tentative D call TRBD1 (5 bases). CDR3 length: 14 amino acids. Germline CDR1 and CDR2: MNHEY and SVGAGI. Trimming left V 6 bases short and J 1 base short, with 10 bases between. The CDR3 loop reads CASRTQGSGNTIYF. In nucleotides, the CDR3 is TGTGCCAGCAGGACGCAGGGTTCTGGAAACACCATATATTTT.

The chain uses TRBV7-3 and TRBJ2-3; a weak D match, TRBD2 (6 bases). Between the trimmed V and J ends, which lost 4 bases and 2 bases, there was a span of 19 bases. The V gene's germline CDR1 is SGHTA and CDR2 FQGTGA. The CDR3 runs to 17 residues. CDR3 sequence (DNA): TGTGCCAGCAGCTCGTTACTCGGGGGTGGTTCCACAGATACGCAGTATTTT. Translation gives CASSSLLGGGSTDTQYF.